This TCR beta chain was captured by sequencing in a study of shared clonotypes between healthy human individuals. Trimming took 2 bases from V and 6 from J; bases not matched to a gene: 5. CDR3 length: 14 residues. CDR1 and CDR2 (germline): SGDLS, YYNGEE. Profiling relied on immunoSEQ multiplex PCR, and the TCRdb table lists in-frame clones only, not all of them. Of about 2.4 million clones listed, approximately 94% are singletons. V and J are TRBV9 and TRBJ2-1, with 7 bases lining up with TRBD2. The sample comprised naive CD4+ T cells from PBMCs. Regarding subset: CD45RA+ positively selected. This TCR came from a man between 18 and 29 years old in good health. Some clones in this sample may be carry-over from other donors' samples. DNA of the CDR3: TGTGCCAGCAGCGTTTTGGCTAGCGGCAATGAGCAGTTCTTC. Amino acids: CASSVLASGNEQFF.